This paragraph covers one TCR beta chain sequence. The trim removed 4 bases at V and 7 bases at J, leaving 8 bases unmatched. CDR3 length: 15 residues. The germline gives CDR1 SGHNT, CDR2 YYREEE (reference sequence). The source material, RNA transcripts, was used to amplify TCR beta CDR3 regions. First-round RT-PCR of the TCR CDR3 relied on the HTBI primer set. TCRdb re-analysed the multiplex PCR reads in MiXCR, keeping a single row per CDR3 protein. The profile covers a few hundred thousand distinct CDR3 sequences, with roughly 19% appearing a single time and under 45% taken by the ten largest. The data stem from a study of T cells in Graves' hyperthyroidism and ophthalmopathy.

The receptor comes from a man aged 45-60 years with Graves' ophthalmopathy. Source material: blood. The V and J genes are TRBV5-4 and TRBJ1-4; 9 bases match TRBD1. This chain's CDR3 is CASSVPGQGREKLFF. In DNA form, the CDR3 reads TGTGCCAGCAGCGTACCGGGACAGGGCCGTGAAAAACTGTTTTTT. The whole variable domain, filled in from reference TRBV5-4 and TRBJ1-4, reads ETGVTQSPTHLIKTRGQQVTLRCSSQSGHNTVSWYQQALGQGPQFIFQYYREEENGRGNFPPRFSGLQFPNYSSELNVNALELDDSALYLCASSVPGQGREKLFFGSGTQLSVL.